This T cell receptor beta chain was observed in a study of shared clonotypes between healthy human individuals (dated by TCRdb to 2018 to 2021). Background on the whole study: The cohort included a few men and a couple of women between 18 and 49 years of age. Per donor, three plates each were used for CD4 naive and CD4 memory, two for CD8 naive, and one for CD8 memory. Between about 0.94 and 10 billion PBMCs per donor were obtained by leukapheresis. To estimate repertoire size and how much clonotype sharing occurs between individuals, the study deeply sequenced the blood TCR repertoires of roughly 5 healthy adults. Different laboratories and diverse techniques were used to prepare libraries and sequence TCR repertoires, to increase sequencing depth and limit assay-specific biases.

Counted from cysteine to phenylalanine, this CDR3 has 12 amino acids. Only the CDR3 DNA is retained, 36 bases long and in frame from the first base. CDR1 and CDR2, per the germline V gene, are SQVTM and ANQGSEA. Here V drops 4 bases and J drops 9 bases, and the junction holds 8 bases not matched to any gene. For this clone: The antigen it recognizes is unknown. It has no much larger one-base neighbor in the sample; base qualities were not kept.

The donors were healthy, HIV-negative adults with no recently reported acute infections or vaccinations. Every donor was a Caucasian adult residing in Nashville, Tennessee, USA. Magnetic negative selection was used to enrich CD4+ T cells, after which naive cells were positively selected on CD45RA and the negative fraction became the memory subset. After blood collection by leukapheresis, PBMCs were isolated using Ficoll-Histopaque density gradient centrifugation and then cryopreserved in the vapor phase of liquid nitrogen. Analytical flow cytometry was used to check the purity and quantity of every magnetically sorted T cell population. From each sorted fraction, genomic DNA was isolated and quantified by UV absorbance on a Nanodrop 2000c. General conclusions and limits of the study: Based on pairwise subsampling, the degree of clonotype sharing among donors was expected to be affected by sequencing depth. Incomplete sequencing was indicated by rarefaction of sorted-subset datasets, despite the large sequencing depth. Only blood was sampled, and tissue TCR repertoires likely differ from those in blood. Because the study included only a small number of donors, the genetic and exposure-history diversity represented was limited. Naive subsets generally had larger estimated clonotype richness than memory subsets did. Across several donors, approximately 4.6% of naive CD4, 3.5% of naive CD8, 2.3% of memory CD4, and approximately 0.4% of memory CD8 clonotypes were shared. Higher generation probabilities were observed for clonotypes shared by all four sorted-subset donors than for non-shared clonotypes.

Using the deep immunoSEQ assay, multiplex PCR amplified TCR CDR3 regions from genomic DNA. Extracted genomic DNA from each cell subset was distributed evenly across all wells of several immunoSEQ 96-well plates, and each plate was treated as a replicate. For sorted subsets, roughly 190 ng of genomic DNA, equivalent to some 33,000 T cell genomes, went into each replicate PCR. Purified libraries were quantified with a Qubit 3.0 fluorometer, sized on a Bioanalyzer 2100, and re-quantified with the KAPA Library Quantification kit. A separate single-read 150-cycle Illumina NextSeq 550 flow cell was used to sequence each immunoSEQ 96-well plate. As for the authors' bioinformatics: The immunoSEQ output contained only junctional sequences without quality scores, so filtering could not match that applied to full-length reads. Sequences were annotated with PyIR, a Python wrapper for IgBLAST v1.9, and V/J genes and CDR3 were assigned using IMGT germline references. Reads were filtered out if the reads had weak V/J assignments (E-value above 1e-6), no CDR3, stop codons, out-of-frame junctions, or ambiguous translated residues. A V3J clonotype was defined by an identical inferred V gene, J gene, and CDR3 amino acid sequence. Percentage overlap between repertoires was calculated by dividing the number of shared unique clonotypes by the size of the smaller repertoire. RTK rarefaction, the Chao1 estimator, and Recon v2.1 estimates of unobserved clonotypes were used to assess repertoire richness. OLGA was used to compute generation probabilities for all TCRbeta clonotypes that the gDNA method yielded from a handful of donors. Entries here come from immuneACCESS through TCRdb and include only in-frame sequences with V and J called. Some clones fail to appear in such tables; in the studies checked, an unresolved V gene covers under half of the shortfall, and the cause of the remainder is unknown. Clone size and the V and J calls come from that table; the DNA yielded D and trimming. The sample profile shows over a million clones; 75% to 85% of them were found once. Of the sample, approximately 0.56% is held by the ten largest clones.

The chain was built from TRBV29-1 and TRBJ2-5, with TRBD2 identical over 7 junction bases. The sample consisted of memory CD4+ T cells from PBMCs. The cell subset or site label for this specimen denotes: CD45RA-negative fraction. This receptor was identified in a man aged 18 to 30 in good health. Some clones in this sample may be carry-over from other donors' samples. The CDR3 here reads CSVVFSGEAQYF. The nucleotide sequence is TGCAGCGTTGTATTCAGCGGGGAGGCCCAGTACTTC. Extended through the reference TRBV29-1 and TRBJ2-5 proteins, this CDR3 yields the full variable domain: SAVISQKPSRDICQRGTSLTIQCQVDSQVTMMFWYRQQPGQSLTLIATANQGSEATYESGFVIDKFPISRPNLTFSTLTVSNMSPEDSSIYLCSVVFSGEAQYFGPGTRLLVL.